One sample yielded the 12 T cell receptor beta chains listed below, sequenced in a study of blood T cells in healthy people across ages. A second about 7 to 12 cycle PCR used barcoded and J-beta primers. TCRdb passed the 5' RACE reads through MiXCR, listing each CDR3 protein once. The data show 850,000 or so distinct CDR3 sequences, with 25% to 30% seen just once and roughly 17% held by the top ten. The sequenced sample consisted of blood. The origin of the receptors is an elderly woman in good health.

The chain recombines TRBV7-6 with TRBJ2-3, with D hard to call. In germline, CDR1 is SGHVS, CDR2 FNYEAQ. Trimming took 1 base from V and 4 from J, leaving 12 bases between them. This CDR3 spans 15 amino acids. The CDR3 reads CASSLVIGTPDTQYF. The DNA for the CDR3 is TGTGCCAGCAGCTTAGTGATAGGAACCCCAGATACGCAGTATTTT. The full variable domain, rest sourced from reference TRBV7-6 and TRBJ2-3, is GAGVSQSPRYKVTKRGQDVALRCDPISGHVSLYWYRQALGQGPEFLTYFNYEAQQDKSGLPNDRFSAERPEGSISTLTIQRTEQRDSAMYRCASSLVIGTPDTQYFGPGTRLTVL.

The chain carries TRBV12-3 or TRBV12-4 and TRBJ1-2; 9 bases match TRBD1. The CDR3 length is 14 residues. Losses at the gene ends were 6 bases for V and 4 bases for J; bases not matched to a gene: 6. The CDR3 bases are TGTGCCAGCAGCCGAAGACAGGGGGGCTATGGCTACACCTTC. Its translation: CASSRRQGGYGYTF.

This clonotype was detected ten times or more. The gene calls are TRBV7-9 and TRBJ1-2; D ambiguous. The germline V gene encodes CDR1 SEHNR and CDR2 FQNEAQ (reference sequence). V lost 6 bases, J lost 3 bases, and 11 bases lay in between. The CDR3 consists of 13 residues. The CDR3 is CASRFSGYYGYTF. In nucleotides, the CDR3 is TGTGCCAGCAGATTCTCTGGGTACTATGGCTACACCTTC.

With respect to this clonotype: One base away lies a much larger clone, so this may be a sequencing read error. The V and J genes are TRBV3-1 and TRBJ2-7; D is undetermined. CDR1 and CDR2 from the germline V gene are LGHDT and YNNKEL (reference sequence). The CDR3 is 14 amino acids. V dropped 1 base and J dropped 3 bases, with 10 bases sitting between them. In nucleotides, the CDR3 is TGTGCCAGCAGCCAAGGGGCCAACTACTACGAGCAGTACTTC. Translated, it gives CASSQGANYYEQYF.

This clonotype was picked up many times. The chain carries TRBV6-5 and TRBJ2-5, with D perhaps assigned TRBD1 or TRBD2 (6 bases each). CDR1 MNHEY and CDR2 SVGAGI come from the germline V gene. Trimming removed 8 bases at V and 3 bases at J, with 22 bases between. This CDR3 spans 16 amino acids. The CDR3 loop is CASGGGGSGAKETQYF. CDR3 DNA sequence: TGTGCCAGCGGTGGGGGCGGGTCGGGGGCGAAAGAGACCCAGTACTTC.

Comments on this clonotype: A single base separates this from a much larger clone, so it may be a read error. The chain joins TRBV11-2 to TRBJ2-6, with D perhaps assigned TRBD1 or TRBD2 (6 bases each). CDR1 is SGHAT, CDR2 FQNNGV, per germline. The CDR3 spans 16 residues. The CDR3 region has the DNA TGTGCCAGCAGCCCCCTTCCGGGGGCTGGGGCCAACGTCCGGACTTTC. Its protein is CASSPLPGAGANVRTF.

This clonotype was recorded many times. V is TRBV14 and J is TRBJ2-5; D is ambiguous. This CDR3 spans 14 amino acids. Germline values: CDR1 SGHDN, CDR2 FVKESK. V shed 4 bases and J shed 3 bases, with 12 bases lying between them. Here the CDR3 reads CASSRNILEETQYF. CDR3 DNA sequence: TGTGCCAGCAGCCGCAATATCCTTGAAGAGACCCAGTACTTC.

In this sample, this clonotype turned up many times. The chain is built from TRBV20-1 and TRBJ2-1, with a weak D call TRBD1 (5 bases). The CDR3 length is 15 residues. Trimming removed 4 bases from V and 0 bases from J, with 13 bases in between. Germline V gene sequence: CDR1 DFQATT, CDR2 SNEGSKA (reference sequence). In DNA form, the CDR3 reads TGCAGTGCTAATCCTGGGGCTAGCTCCTACAATGAGCAGTTCTTC. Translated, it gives CSANPGASSYNEQFF.

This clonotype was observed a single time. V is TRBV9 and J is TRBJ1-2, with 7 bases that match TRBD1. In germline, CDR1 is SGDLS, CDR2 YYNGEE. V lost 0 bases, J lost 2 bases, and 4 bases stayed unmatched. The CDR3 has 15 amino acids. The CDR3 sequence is CASSVVGRGNYGYTF. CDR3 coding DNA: TGTGCCAGCAGCGTAGTAGGCAGGGGGAACTATGGCTACACCTTC.

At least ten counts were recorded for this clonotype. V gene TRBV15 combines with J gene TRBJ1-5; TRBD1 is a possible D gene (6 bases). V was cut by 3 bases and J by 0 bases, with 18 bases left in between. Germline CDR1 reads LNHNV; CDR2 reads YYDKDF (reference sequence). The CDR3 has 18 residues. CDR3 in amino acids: CATSSAGDLTNSNQPQHF. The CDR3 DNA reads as TGTGCCACCAGCAGCGCAGGGGACCTCACCAATAGCAATCAGCCCCAGCATTTT.

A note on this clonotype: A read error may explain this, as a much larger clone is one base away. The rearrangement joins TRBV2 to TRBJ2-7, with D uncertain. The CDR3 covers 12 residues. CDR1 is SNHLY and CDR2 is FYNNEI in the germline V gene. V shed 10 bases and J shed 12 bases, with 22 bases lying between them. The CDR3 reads CATSPGSQGLYF. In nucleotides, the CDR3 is TGTGCCACCAGCCCGGGCAGTCAAGGCTTGTACTTC.

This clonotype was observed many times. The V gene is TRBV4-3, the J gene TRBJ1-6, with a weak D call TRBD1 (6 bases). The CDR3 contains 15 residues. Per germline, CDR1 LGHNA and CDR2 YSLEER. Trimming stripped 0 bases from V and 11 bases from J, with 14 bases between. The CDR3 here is CASSQDGRGRAPLHF. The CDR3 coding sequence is TGCGCCAGCAGCCAAGACGGCAGGGGTCGGGCACCCCTCCACTTT.